This is a list of T cell receptor beta chains from one sample in a study of beta chain features in type 1 diabetes. Sequenced by immunoSEQ multiplex PCR; TCRdb stores in-frame clones only, minus some. This sample has 95,000 to 150,000 clones; roughly 15% occur once, and the top ten carry 2.3%. Sequencing was performed on central memory CD4+ T cells from blood. All receptors derive from a man aged 25 to 40 with type 1 diabetes. The CDR3 runs from the conserved cysteine through the conserved F or W. A D gene is named only where the DNA matches it firmly. Clone size is given for some rows only: seen once, a few or many times, or a class if the clone is expanded.

TRBV6-5	few	TRBJ2-7	.	CASTPRGDPYEQYF	TGTGCCAGCACCCCTCGTGGCGATCCCTACGAGCAGTACTTC
TRBV7-2	.	TRBJ1-1	.	CASSFFGGRNTEAFF	TGTGCCAGCAGCTTTTTTGGAGGGAGGAACACTGAAGCTTTCTTT
TRBV7-3	few	TRBJ2-3	TRBD1	CASSLRGQSTDTQYF	TGTGCCAGCAGCTTAAGGGGACAGAGCACAGATACGCAGTATTTT
TRBV5-1	.	TRBJ2-5	TRBD2	CASSLAPVGASGGPQETQYF	TGCGCCAGCAGCTTGGCGCCGGTCGGCGCTAGCGGGGGGCCACAAGAGACCCAGTACTTC
TRBV18	few	TRBJ2-5	TRBD1	CASSPNQGAAETQYF	TGTGCCAGCTCACCGAATCAGGGGGCGGCAGAGACCCAGTACTTC
TRBV7-9	few	TRBJ1-5	.	CASSLDSFQPQHF	TGTGCCAGCAGCTTAGACAGTTTTCAGCCCCAGCATTTT
TRBV28	few	TRBJ1-2	.	CASSLGVGNTF	TGTGCCAGCAGTTTGGGAGTAGGGAACACCTTC
TRBV27	few	TRBJ1-6	.	CASSPTASSYNSPLHF	TGTGCCAGCAGCCCTACAGCGAGCTCCTATAATTCACCCCTCCACTTT
TRBV19	many	TRBJ2-5	.	CASSIASSIETQYF	TGTGCCAGTAGTATCGCGAGTAGCATCGAGACCCAGTACTTC
TRBV19	.	TRBJ1-2	.	CASSIENRYYGYTF	TGTGCCAGTAGTATAGAGAATCGTTACTATGGCTACACCTTC
TRBV11-2	few	TRBJ2-7	.	CASSRVSSYEQYF	TGTGCCAGCAGCCGCGTGTCCTCCTACGAGCAGTACTTC
TRBV30	.	TRBJ1-5	TRBD1	CAWGTGGNQPQHF	TGTGCCTGGGGAACAGGGGGGAATCAGCCCCAGCATTTT